The 24 T cell receptor beta chains below were found in one sample sequenced in a study of early T cells in non-severe SARS-CoV-2 infection. Using its own MiXCR run on the 5' RACE reads, TCRdb lists one record per CDR3 protein. The sample contains about 67,000 distinct CDR3 sequences, more than 9% of which appear only once. Input material: whole blood. The receptors stem from an adult who was a healthcare worker with PCR-confirmed SARS-CoV-2 infection or an uninfected control (not recorded which).

This clonotype was observed many times. The chain couples TRBV9 to TRBJ1-2; the D gene is possibly TRBD1 (5 bases). Germline V gene lookup returns CDR1 SGDLS and CDR2 YYNGEE. The CDR3 is 14 residues long. Trimming pared 2 bases from V and 4 bases from J, leaving 12 bases between. CDR3 sequence: CASSVGADGYGYTF. CDR3 DNA sequence: TGTGCCAGCAGCGTTGGGGCGGATGGCTATGGCTACACCTTC.

CDR3: CASSFPSGTSGSGGSYEQYF. The CDR3 coding sequence is TGTGCCAGCAGCTTCCCATCCGGGACTAGCGGGAGTGGGGGCTCCTACGAGCAGTACTTC. V usage is TRBV7-6 and J usage is TRBJ2-7, with 14 bases lining up with TRBD2. The CDR3 contains 20 residues. The germline V gene has CDR1 SGHVS and CDR2 FNYEAQ. The trim removed 3 bases at V and 0 bases at J, leaving 13 bases unmatched.

The J gene is TRBJ1-1, the V gene TRBV9; TRBD1 matches 11 bases. Germline CDR1 and CDR2: SGDLS and YYNGEE. The CDR3 totals 15 residues. J gave up 7 bases and V 3 bases, and 8 bases lay outside the gene matches. The CDR3 DNA follows: TGTGCCAGCAGCGGGACAGGGGGCAAGTCAGGTGAAGCTTTCTTT. This translates into CASSGTGGKSGEAFF.

This clonotype appeared many times. This chain links TRBV5-5 with TRBJ2-7; D is perhaps TRBD2 (5 bases). The CDR3 consists of 15 residues. With 4 bases removed from V and 2 bases from J, the gap between germline ends came to 16 bases. Germline CDR1 SGHKS, CDR2 YYEKEE (reference sequence). DNA of the CDR3: TGTGCCAGCAGCGAGTACACCCACGGGACCTACGAGCAGTACTTC. This translates into CASSEYTHGTYEQYF.

This chain joins TRBV28 and TRBJ1-5; D is unclear. Germline V gives CDR1 MDHEN, CDR2 SYDVKM. CDR3 size: 13 residues. Trimming took 7 bases from V and 5 from J, leaving 12 bases between them. DNA for the CDR3: TGTGCCAGCAAAGAGGGTTCAGATCAGCCCCAGCATTTT. This translates into CASKEGSDQPQHF.

This clonotype was seen at least ten times. This rearrangement joins TRBV3-1 to TRBJ2-1; D call uncertain. CDR1 and CDR2 from the germline V gene are LGHDT and YNNKEL (reference sequence). Trimming shortened V by 5 bases and J by 4 bases, and 18 bases separated the two germline ends. The CDR3 is made up of 16 amino acids. As DNA, the CDR3 is TGTGCCAGCAGCTCTACGTTAAAGGGTGGTTACAATGAGCAGTTCTTC. It yields the protein CASSSTLKGGYNEQFF.

The sample holds many counts of this clonotype. The J gene is TRBJ1-2, the V gene TRBV12-5; D might be TRBD1 (5 bases). The CDR3 totals 15 residues. Trimming cost V 0 bases and J 8 bases, with 16 bases left between them. CDR1 and CDR2 from the germline V gene are LGHNT and FRNRAP. CDR3 amino acids: CASGLVIGHPKGYTF. In nucleotides, the CDR3 is TGTGCTAGTGGTTTGGTCATAGGACACCCTAAGGGCTACACCTTC.

This clonotype was picked up many times. The chain uses TRBV30 and TRBJ2-7, with D unresolved. Deletions cut 0 bases from V and 2 bases from J, with 2 bases between. Germline V gives CDR1 GTSNPN, CDR2 SVGIG (reference sequence). The CDR3 has 11 amino acids. CDR3 region: CAWSVPYEQYF. CDR3 coding DNA: TGTGCCTGGAGTGTACCCTACGAGCAGTACTTC.

At least ten counts were recorded for this clonotype. The chain couples TRBV3-1 to TRBJ2-5; TRBD1 matches at 8 bases. Germline CDR1 is LGHDT and CDR2 is YNNKEL (reference sequence). The CDR3 runs to 18 residues. The V and J ends lost 1 base and 5 bases, in that order; junction bases with no gene match: 15. This CDR3 reads CASSQARTGLEIVETQYF. CDR3 in DNA: TGTGCCAGCAGCCAAGCCCGGACAGGGCTGGAGATTGTTGAGACCCAGTACTTC.

The CDR3 region is CASGHSTDTQYF. CDR3 DNA sequence: TGCGCCAGCGGCCACAGCACAGATACGCAGTATTTT. V gene TRBV10-2 combines with J gene TRBJ2-3; no clear D. Germline V gene data show CDR1 as WSHSY and CDR2 as SAAADI. Trimming removed 8 bases from V and 0 bases from J, with 6 bases in between. This CDR3 has 12 residues.

This clonotype was recorded at least ten times. The chain joins TRBV20-1 to TRBJ2-3, with D possibly called TRBD1 or TRBD2 (6 bases each). V lost 2 bases to trimming and J lost 3 bases, with 18 bases between them. The CDR3 is 16 amino acids. From germline, CDR1 is DFQATT and CDR2 SNEGSKA (reference sequence). The CDR3 sequence is CSARSNREDDTDTQYF. DNA of the CDR3: TGCAGTGCTAGAAGCAACAGGGAGGATGATACAGATACGCAGTATTTT.

This clonotype appeared a few times. Here the CDR3 reads CASSELYEQYF. CDR3 DNA: TGTGCCAGCAGTGAACTCTACGAGCAGTACTTC. The V and J genes are TRBV2 and TRBJ2-7, with no clear D. Germline CDR1 SNHLY, CDR2 FYNNEI. V lost 2 bases, J lost 3 bases, and 2 bases lay in between. The CDR3 is 11 residues long.

This clonotype was counted at least ten times. The rearrangement joins TRBV6-1 to TRBJ1-6, with 8 bases aligning to TRBD1. The CDR3 runs 15 residues. CDR1 and CDR2 from the germline V gene are MNHNS and SASEGT. Germline trimming cut 6 bases from V and 8 bases from J; bases unmatched to any gene: 9. The CDR3 DNA reads as TGTGCCAGCAGGCCGGGGACAGGAGGGTATTCACCCCTCCACTTT. This gives the protein CASRPGTGGYSPLHF.

This clonotype was detected only a few times. The V and J genes are TRBV7-9 and TRBJ2-2; D gene unclear. This CDR3 has 12 amino acids. From germline, CDR1 is SEHNR and CDR2 FQNEAQ (reference sequence). CDR3 in amino acids: CGGRKNTGELFF. The CDR3 bases are TGTGGAGGCCGAAAGAACACCGGGGAGCTGTTTTTT.

This clonotype was seen more than once but under ten times. The V call is TRBV11-2, the J call TRBJ2-1, with TRBD2 identical over 8 bases. The V gene's germline CDR1 is SGHAT and CDR2 FQNNGV. The CDR3 has 15 residues. V was clipped by 5 bases and J by 6 bases; unmatched bases: 9. CDR3 sequence: CASSPCKRECNEQFF. In DNA form, the CDR3 reads TGTGCCAGCAGCCCGTGTAAGCGGGAGTGCAATGAGCAGTTCTTC.

This clonotype was counted a few times. The chain combines TRBV29-1 with TRBJ1-1; no clear D gene. CDR3 length equals 15 residues. Germline V lookup: CDR1 SQVTM, CDR2 ANQGSEA. The V end lost 3 bases, the J end lost 2 bases, and 16 bases lay between the germline ends. In DNA form, the CDR3 reads TGCAGCGTTGATAAGAATGGCGCACGAAACACTGAAGCTTTCTTT. Translation: CSVDKNGARNTEAFF.

This clonotype was seen a handful of times. The gene calls are TRBV7-2 and TRBJ1-6, with a weak D call TRBD1 (5 bases). V was cut by 11 bases and J by 3 bases, with 17 bases left in between. The CDR3 totals 15 residues. From germline, CDR1 is SGHTA and CDR2 FQGNSA. Here the CDR3 reads CAGGGGNYYNSPLHF. DNA for the CDR3: TGTGCCGGCGGGGGGGGGAACTACTATAATTCACCCCTCCACTTT.

This clonotype showed up just a few times. This chain links TRBV10-3 with TRBJ2-3, with 10 nucleotides matching TRBD2. The CDR3 totals 17 residues. Germline V gives CDR1 ENHRY, CDR2 SYGVKD. V was pared by 5 bases and J by 3 bases, with 11 bases of the junction left unmatched. This CDR3 is CAISRRAGGLGTDTQYF. In nucleotides, the CDR3 is TGTGCCATCAGTCGTAGAGCGGGGGGGCTCGGAACAGATACGCAGTATTTT.

This clonotype was found a few times. V is TRBV14 and J is TRBJ2-6; unclear D gene. The ends were cut back, 3 bases at V and 1 base at J, with 7 bases in the middle. The germline V gene has CDR1 SGHDN and CDR2 FVKESK. The CDR3 runs to 15 residues. CDR3 region: CASSQSLSGANVLTF. In DNA, the CDR3 is TGTGCCAGCAGCCAGTCCTTATCTGGGGCCAACGTCCTGACTTTC.

This clonotype appeared many times. The genes are TRBV27 and TRBJ2-1; 7 bases are a match to TRBD2. The trim removed 8 bases at V and 6 bases at J, leaving 10 bases unmatched. The CDR3 has 14 amino acids. Germline CDR1 reads MNHEY; CDR2 reads SMNVEV (reference sequence). CDR3 region: CASSLAEGGNEQFF. DNA for the CDR3: TGTGCCAGCTCCCTAGCGGAGGGAGGCAATGAGCAGTTCTTC.

This clonotype was counted only a few times. This sequence joins TRBV6-5 and TRBJ2-6; D is ambiguous. CDR1 and CDR2 from the germline V gene are MNHEY and SVGAGI. The CDR3 has 18 residues. V shed 0 bases and J shed 0 bases, with 12 bases lying between them. CDR3 nucleotide sequence: TGTGCCAGCAGTTACTCGGGGTGGCAGAGCTCTGGGGCCAACGTCCTGACTTTC. Encoded protein: CASSYSGWQSSGANVLTF.

This clonotype was observed many times. This chain uses TRBV15 with TRBJ2-1; 10 positions match TRBD1. In germline, CDR1 is LNHNV, CDR2 YYDKDF (reference sequence). V dropped 1 base and J dropped 0; count of bases not matched to a gene: 9. There are 19 residues in the CDR3. The CDR3 coding sequence is TGTGCCACCAGCAGAGTCCGGGGACAGGGGAAGAGCTCCTACAATGAGCAGTTCTTC. It translates to CATSRVRGQGKSSYNEQFF.

This clonotype was seen ten or more times. The genes are TRBV29-1 and TRBJ2-7, with TRBD1 matching over 7 bases. Germline CDR1 is SQVTM and CDR2 is ANQGSEA. The CDR3 sequence is 13 residues long. V lost 4 bases and J lost 6; bases outside the gene matches: 9. CDR3 DNA sequence: TGCAGCGTTGCTACTCCCGGGACAGCCGAGCAGTACTTC. It yields the protein CSVATPGTAEQYF.

In its sample, this clonotype was seen many times. In DNA, the CDR3 is TGTGCCAGCAGCTTGTTGGGGGATACGCAGTATTTT. Protein sequence: CASSLLGDTQYF. The chain uses TRBV7-8 and TRBJ2-3; D ambiguous. Trimming took off 3 bases at V and 6 bases at J, with 7 bases between the two ends. The CDR3 has 12 residues. CDR1 is SGHVS, CDR2 FQNEAQ, per germline.